This is a list of T cell receptor beta chains from one sample in a study of blood T cell repertoires in COVID-19. Produced via immunoSEQ multiplex PCR; TCRdb's table is partial and in-frame only. The sample yields about 260,000 clones, around 89% seen once. What was sequenced was peripheral blood. The origin of the receptors is a middle-aged woman with acute or convalescent COVID-19. CDR3s leave out the opening cysteine and the closing phenylalanine or tryptophan. Fields, in order: J gene, V gene, CDR3 protein.

TRBJ2-6	TRBV4-1	ASSQSTSRVAGANVLT
TRBJ2-1	TRBV4-1	ASRPKLQGSYNEQF
TRBJ1-1	TRBV10-3	AISVLGGTEAF
TRBJ1-2	TRBV9	ASSARTGGGYGYT
TRBJ1-1	TRBV30	AWSQGRQAF
TRBJ2-3	TRBV28	ASSDTGTDTQY
TRBJ1-2	TRBV6-5	ASSSGQVYGYT
TRBJ1-2	TRBV29-1	SVDGGDGYT
TRBJ1-2	TRBV7-2	ASSTQTGSYGYT
TRBJ1-2	TRBV29-1	SGTGTDGYGYT
TRBJ1-6	TRBV11-2	ASSPTGGTPLH
TRBJ1-6	TRBV3-1/TRBV3-2	ASSQSDRGSYNSPLH
TRBJ2-2	TRBV5-6	ASSTFAGELF
TRBJ1-4	TRBV30	AWGTGAGDEKLF
TRBJ1-1	TRBV20-1	SASQTMNTEAF
TRBJ1-1	TRBV2	ASSEARRGKMDTEAF
TRBJ2-2	TRBV5-4	ASSRPGGHATGELF
TRBJ1-6	TRBV19	ASTLIGTGGNSPLH
TRBJ1-1	TRBV6-5	ASSFYRGRVNTEAF
TRBJ1-2	TRBV24-1	ATSDSRNYGYT
TRBJ1-1	TRBV10-3	AISASPQVSATEAF
TRBJ1-3	TRBV5-4	ASSQGAGFSGNTIY
TRBJ1-2	TRBV19	ASSMRGNYGYT
TRBJ2-1	TRBV29-1	SVDRAGDTSEQF
TRBJ1-2	TRBV15	ATSRDRQGLGYT
TRBJ1-5	TRBV6-2/TRBV6-3	ASSYSGGGRGNQPQH
TRBJ2-3	TRBV5-6	ASSLGPHSTDTQY
TRBJ2-2	TRBV6-6	ASSWTRSTGELF
TRBJ1-1	TRBV6-1	ASSVGPGQGRTEAF
TRBJ1-2	TRBV30	AWSNYPGQGDGYGYT
TRBJ2-3	TRBV19	ASSMVQVGTDTQY
TRBJ1-6	TRBV9	ASSVGPVLYNSPLH
TRBJ1-2	TRBV2	ASSLQGAGGYT
TRBJ2-5	TRBV11-2	ASSLGDRYQETQY
TRBJ1-2	TRBV6-6	ASSYSTGDYGYT
TRBJ2-2	TRBV19	ASNTGTVNTGELF
TRBJ1-1	TRBV7-9	ASSLEGVTEAF
TRBJ2-2	TRBV7-9	ASSFDAGGTPNTGELF
TRBJ1-5	TRBV2	ASTREQGPNQPQH
TRBJ2-3	TRBV14	ASSPGSTDTQY
TRBJ1-2	TRBV7-2	ASSFRGQGVYGYT
TRBJ2-6	TRBV7-3	ASSLQSGANVLT